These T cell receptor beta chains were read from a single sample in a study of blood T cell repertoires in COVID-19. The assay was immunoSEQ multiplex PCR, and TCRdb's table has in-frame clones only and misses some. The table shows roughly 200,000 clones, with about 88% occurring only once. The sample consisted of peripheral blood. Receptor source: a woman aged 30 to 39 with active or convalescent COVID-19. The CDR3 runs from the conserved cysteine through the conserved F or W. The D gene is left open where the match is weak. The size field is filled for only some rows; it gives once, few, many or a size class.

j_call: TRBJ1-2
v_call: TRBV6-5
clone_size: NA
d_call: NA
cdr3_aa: CASNRYRSDYGYTF
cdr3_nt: TGTGCCAGCAATCGCTACAGGAGCGACTATGGCTACACCTTC

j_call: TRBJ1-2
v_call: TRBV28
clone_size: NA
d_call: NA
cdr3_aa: CASSPILTGGYGYTF
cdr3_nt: TGTGCCAGCAGTCCTATTCTGACAGGAGGCTATGGCTACACCTTC

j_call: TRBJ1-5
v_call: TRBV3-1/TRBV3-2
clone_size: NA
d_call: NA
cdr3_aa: CASSQTIRQDTSNQPQHF
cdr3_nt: TGTGCCAGCAGCCAAACTATCCGACAGGATACTAGCAATCAGCCCCAGCATTTT

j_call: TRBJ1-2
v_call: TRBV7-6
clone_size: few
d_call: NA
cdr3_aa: CASSRLQGEGYTF
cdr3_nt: TGTGCCAGCAGCCGTCTACAAGGGGAAGGCTACACCTTC

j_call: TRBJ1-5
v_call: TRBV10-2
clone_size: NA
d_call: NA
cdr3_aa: CASSESWGRNQPQHF
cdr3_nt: TGCGCCAGCAGTGAGTCGTGGGGGCGGAATCAGCCCCAGCATTTT

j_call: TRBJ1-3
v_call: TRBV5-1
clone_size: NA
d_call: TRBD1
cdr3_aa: CASSLLGTGGLSSGNTIYF
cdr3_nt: TGCGCCAGCAGCTTGTTGGGGACAGGGGGCCTGAGCTCTGGAAACACCATATATTTT

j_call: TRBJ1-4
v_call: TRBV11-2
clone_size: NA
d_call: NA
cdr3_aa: CASSSGLRGGDNEKLFF
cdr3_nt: TGTGCCAGCAGCTCCGGATTACGCGGGGGAGATAATGAAAAACTGTTTTTT

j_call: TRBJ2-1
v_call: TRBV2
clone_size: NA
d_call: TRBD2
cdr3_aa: CASSEAGGAYNEQFF
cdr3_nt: TGTGCCAGCAGTGAAGCCGGGGGGGCCTACAATGAGCAGTTCTTC

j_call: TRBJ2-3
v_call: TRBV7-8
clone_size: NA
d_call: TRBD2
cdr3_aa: CASSLSLAGGLDTQYF
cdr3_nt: TGTGCCAGCAGCTTATCGCTAGCGGGGGGGTTAGATACGCAGTATTTT

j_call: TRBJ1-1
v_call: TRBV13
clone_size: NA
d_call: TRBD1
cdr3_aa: CASSLGRRGPEGVF
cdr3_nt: TGTGCCAGCAGCTTAGGCCGGAGGGGGCCGGAGGGGGTCTTT

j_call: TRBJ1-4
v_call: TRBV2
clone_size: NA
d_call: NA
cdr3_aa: CASSSPGATNEKLFF
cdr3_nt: TGTGCCAGCAGTTCCCCAGGTGCAACTAATGAAAAACTGTTTTTT

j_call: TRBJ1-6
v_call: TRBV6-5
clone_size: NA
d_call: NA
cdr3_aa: CASSRRTEQNSPLHF
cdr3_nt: TGTGCCAGCAGTCGGAGGACAGAGCAAAATTCACCCCTCCACTTT

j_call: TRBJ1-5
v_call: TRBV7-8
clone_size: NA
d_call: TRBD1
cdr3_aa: CASSPRTGGLNQPQHF
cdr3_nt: TGTGCCAGCAGCCCAAGGACAGGGGGACTAAATCAGCCCCAGCATTTT

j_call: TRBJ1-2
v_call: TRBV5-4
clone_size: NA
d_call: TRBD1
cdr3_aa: CASSQRDRGQRYGYTF
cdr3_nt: TGTGCCAGCAGCCAAAGGGACAGGGGGCAGAGGTATGGCTACACCTTC

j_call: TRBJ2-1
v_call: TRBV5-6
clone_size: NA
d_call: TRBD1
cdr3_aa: CASSPTGGLGYNEQFF
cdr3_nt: TGTGCCAGCAGCCCGACAGGGGGCCTAGGGTACAATGAGCAGTTCTTC

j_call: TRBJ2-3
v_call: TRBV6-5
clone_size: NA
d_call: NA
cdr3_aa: CASRRRDGPTDTQYF
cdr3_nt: TGTGCCAGCCGGAGGCGGGACGGTCCGACAGATACGCAGTATTTT

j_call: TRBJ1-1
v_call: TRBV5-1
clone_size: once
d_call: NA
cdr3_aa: CASSLDGEAFF
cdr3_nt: TGCGCCAGCAGCTTGGACGGGGAAGCTTTCTTT

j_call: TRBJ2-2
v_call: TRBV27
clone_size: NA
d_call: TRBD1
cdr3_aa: CASSTTRGHGELFF
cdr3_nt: TGTGCCAGCAGTACTACCAGGGGGCACGGGGAGCTGTTTTTT

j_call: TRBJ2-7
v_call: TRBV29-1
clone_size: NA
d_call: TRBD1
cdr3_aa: CSVEYGTGVSYEQYF
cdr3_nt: TGCAGCGTTGAGTATGGGACAGGGGTCTCCTACGAGCAGTACTTC

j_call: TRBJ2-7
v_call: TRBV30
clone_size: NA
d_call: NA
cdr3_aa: CAWDSTRYEQYF
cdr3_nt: TGTGCCTGGGACAGTACGAGATACGAGCAGTACTTC

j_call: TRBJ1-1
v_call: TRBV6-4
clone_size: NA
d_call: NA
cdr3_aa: CASRSGWANTEAFF
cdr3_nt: TGTGCCAGCAGGTCAGGGTGGGCGAACACTGAAGCTTTCTTT

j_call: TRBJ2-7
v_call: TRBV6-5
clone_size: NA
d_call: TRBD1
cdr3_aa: CASSYSTGGRHEQYF
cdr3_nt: TGTGCCAGCAGTTACTCGACAGGGGGCCGGCACGAGCAGTACTTC

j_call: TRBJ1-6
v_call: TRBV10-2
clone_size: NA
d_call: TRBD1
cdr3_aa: CDSSETMTGTVNSPLHF
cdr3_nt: TGCGACAGCAGTGAGACTATGACCGGGACAGTTAATTCACCCCTCCACTTT

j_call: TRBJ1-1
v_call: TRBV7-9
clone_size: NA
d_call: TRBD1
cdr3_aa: CASSETGRTEAFF
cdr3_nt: TGTGCCAGCAGCGAGACAGGGCGCACTGAAGCTTTCTTT

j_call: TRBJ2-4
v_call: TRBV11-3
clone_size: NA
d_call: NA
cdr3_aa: CASSWGVAKNIQYF
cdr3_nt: TGTGCCAGCAGCTGGGGGGTAGCCAAAAACATTCAGTACTTC

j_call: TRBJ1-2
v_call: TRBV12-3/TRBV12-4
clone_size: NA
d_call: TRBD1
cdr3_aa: CASTTLPGGGYTF
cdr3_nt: TGTGCCAGCACCACCCTTCCAGGGGGTGGCTACACCTTC

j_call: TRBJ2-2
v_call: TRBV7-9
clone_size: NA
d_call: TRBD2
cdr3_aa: CASPRTSGGALSGELFF
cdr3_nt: TGTGCCAGCCCAAGGACTAGCGGGGGGGCCTTGAGCGGGGAGCTGTTTTTT

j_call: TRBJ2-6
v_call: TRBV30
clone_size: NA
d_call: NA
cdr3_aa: CAWRAGANVLTF
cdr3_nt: TGTGCCTGGAGAGCCGGGGCCAACGTCCTGACTTTC

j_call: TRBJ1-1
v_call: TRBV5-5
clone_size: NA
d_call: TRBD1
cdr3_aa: CASSLTGTALNTEAFF
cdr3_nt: TGTGCCAGCAGCCTAACCGGGACAGCGCTGAACACTGAAGCTTTCTTT

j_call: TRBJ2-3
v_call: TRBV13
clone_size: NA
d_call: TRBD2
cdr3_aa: CASSLILAGRTSTDTQYF
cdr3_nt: TGTGCCAGCAGCTTAATTTTAGCGGGACGAACTAGCACAGATACGCAGTATTTT

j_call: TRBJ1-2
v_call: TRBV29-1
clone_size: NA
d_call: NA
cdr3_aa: CSVVPESYGYTF
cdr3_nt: TGCAGCGTTGTGCCGGAGTCCTATGGCTACACCTTC

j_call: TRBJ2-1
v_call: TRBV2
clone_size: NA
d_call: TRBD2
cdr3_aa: CASSEGSGGDYNEQFF
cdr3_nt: TGTGCCAGCAGTGAGGGGAGTGGGGGGGACTACAATGAGCAGTTCTTC

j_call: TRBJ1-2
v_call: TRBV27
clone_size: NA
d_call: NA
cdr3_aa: CASSLSALVDNYGYTF
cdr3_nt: TGTGCCAGCAGTTTATCAGCGCTCGTCGATAACTATGGCTACACCTTC

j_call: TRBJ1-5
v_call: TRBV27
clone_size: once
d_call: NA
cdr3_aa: CASSLFGSNQPQHF
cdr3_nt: TGTGCCAGCAGTTTATTCGGGAGCAATCAGCCCCAGCATTTT

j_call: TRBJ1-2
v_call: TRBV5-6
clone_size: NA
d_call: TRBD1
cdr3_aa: CASSWGTGGNYGYTF
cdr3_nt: TGTGCCAGCAGCTGGGGGACAGGGGGTAACTATGGCTACACCTTC

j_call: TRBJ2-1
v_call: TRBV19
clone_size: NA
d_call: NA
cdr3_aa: CASSPQIRDTQFF
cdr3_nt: TGTGCCAGTAGTCCGCAAATCCGGGACACTCAGTTCTTC

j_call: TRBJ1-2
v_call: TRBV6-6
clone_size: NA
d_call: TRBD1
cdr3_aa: CASSPDRGGYTF
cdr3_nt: TGTGCCAGCAGTCCCGACAGGGGTGGCTACACCTTC

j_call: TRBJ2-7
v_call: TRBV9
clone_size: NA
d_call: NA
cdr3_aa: CASSATGEQYF
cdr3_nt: TGTGCCAGCAGCGCAACGGGGGAGCAGTACTTC